This T cell receptor beta chain was retrieved from a study of OX40 agonist ivuxolimab in advanced cancers. Background on the study: Patients got intravenous ivuxolimab at 0.01 to 10 mg/kg every 2 weeks.

Data came from immunoSEQ multiplex PCR; TCRdb stores just in-frame clones and leaves some out. The data show 55,000 to 70,000 clones, with 65% to 90% seen just once and about 0.95% held by the top ten. Systemic immunosuppression or a history of autoimmune disease excluded patients. The sample was CD4+ or CD8+ T cells sorted from blood, taken in a trial of the OX40 agonist ivuxolimab. This clonotype originated in an adult with an advanced solid tumor such as melanoma, head and neck, liver or kidney cancer.

The DNA for the CDR3 is TGTGCCAGCAGCTCGGCCCGGGACAGAAGGGCGTATGAGCAGTTCTTC. This gives the protein CASSSARDRRAYEQFF. V usage is TRBV5-4 and J usage is TRBJ2-1, with 7 bases aligning to TRBD1. V lost 3 bases and J lost 8; bases outside the gene matches: 14. The CDR3 has 16 amino acids. In germline, CDR1 is SGHNT, CDR2 YYREEE (reference sequence). The whole variable domain, filled in from reference TRBV5-4 and TRBJ2-1, reads ETGVTQSPTHLIKTRGQQVTLRCSSQSGHNTVSWYQQALGQGPQFIFQYYREEENGRGNFPPRFSGLQFPNYSSELNVNALELDDSALYLCASSSARDRRAYEQFFGPGTRLTVL.